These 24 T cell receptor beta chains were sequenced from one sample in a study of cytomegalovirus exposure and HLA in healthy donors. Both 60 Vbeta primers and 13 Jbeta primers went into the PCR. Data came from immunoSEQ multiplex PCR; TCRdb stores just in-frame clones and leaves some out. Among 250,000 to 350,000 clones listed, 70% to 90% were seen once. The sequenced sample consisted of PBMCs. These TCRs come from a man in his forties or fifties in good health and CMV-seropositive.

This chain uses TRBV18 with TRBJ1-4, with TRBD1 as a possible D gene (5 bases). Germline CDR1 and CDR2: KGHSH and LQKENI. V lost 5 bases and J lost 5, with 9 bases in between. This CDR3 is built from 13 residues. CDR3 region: CASSGGANEKLFF. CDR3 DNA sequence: TGTGCCAGCTCAGGAGGGGCAAATGAAAAACTGTTTTTT.

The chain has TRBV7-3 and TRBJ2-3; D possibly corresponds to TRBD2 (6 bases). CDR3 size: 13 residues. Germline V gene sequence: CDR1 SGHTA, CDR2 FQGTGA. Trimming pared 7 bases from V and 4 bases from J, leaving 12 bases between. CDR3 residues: CASTSEGADTQYF. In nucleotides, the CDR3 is TGTGCCAGCACCTCGGAGGGTGCAGATACGCAGTATTTT.

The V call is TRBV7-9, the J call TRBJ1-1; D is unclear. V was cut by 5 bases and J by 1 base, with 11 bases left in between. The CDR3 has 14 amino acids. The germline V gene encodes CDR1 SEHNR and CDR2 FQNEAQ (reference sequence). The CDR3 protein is CASSPTVGNTEAFF. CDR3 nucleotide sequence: TGTGCCAGCAGCCCAACAGTAGGGAACACTGAAGCTTTCTTT.

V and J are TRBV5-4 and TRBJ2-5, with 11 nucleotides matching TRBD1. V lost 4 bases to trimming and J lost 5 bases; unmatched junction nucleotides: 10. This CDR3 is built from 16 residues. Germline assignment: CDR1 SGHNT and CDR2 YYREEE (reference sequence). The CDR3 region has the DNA TGTGCCAGCAGCCACCCCCGGACAGGGGGCCTCGAGACCCAGTACTTC. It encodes CASSHPRTGGLETQYF.

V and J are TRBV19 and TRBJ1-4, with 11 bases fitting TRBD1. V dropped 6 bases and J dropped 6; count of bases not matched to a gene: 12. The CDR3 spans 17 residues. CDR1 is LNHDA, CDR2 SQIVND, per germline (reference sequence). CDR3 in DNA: TGTGCCAGTAGGCAGAACCGGGACAGGGGGATCCATGAAAAACTGTTTTTT. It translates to CASRQNRDRGIHEKLFF.

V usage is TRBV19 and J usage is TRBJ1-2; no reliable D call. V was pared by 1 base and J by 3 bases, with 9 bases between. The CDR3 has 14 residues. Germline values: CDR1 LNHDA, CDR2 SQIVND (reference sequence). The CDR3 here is CASSIGGGDYGYTF. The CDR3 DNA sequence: TGTGCCAGTAGTATAGGCGGTGGAGACTATGGCTACACCTTC.

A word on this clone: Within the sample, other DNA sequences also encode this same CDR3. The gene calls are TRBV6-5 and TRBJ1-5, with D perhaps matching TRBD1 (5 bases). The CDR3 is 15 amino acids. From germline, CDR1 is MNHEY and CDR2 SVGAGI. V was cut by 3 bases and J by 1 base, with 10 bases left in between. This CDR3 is CASSYSQGSNQPQHF. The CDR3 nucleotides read TGTGCCAGCAGTTATAGCCAGGGAAGCAATCAGCCCCAGCATTTT.

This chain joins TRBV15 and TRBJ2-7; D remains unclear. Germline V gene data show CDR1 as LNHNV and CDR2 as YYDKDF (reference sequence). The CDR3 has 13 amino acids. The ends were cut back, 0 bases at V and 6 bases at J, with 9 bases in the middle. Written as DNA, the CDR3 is TGTGCCACCAGCAGAGATTCGGTCGGCGAGCAGTACTTC. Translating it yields CATSRDSVGEQYF.

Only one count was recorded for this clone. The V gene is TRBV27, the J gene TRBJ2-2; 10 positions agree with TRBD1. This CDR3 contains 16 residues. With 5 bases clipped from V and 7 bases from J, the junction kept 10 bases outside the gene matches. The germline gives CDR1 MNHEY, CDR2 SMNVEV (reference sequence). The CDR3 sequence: CASSGGTGVLLGELFF. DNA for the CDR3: TGTGCCAGCAGTGGAGGGACAGGGGTCCTCCTCGGGGAGCTGTTTTTT.

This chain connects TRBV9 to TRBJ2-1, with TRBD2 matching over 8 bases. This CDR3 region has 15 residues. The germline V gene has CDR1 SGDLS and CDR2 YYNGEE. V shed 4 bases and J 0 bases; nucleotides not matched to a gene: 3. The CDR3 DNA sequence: TGTGCCAGCAGCTCGAGCGGGAGCTCCTACAATGAGCAGTTCTTC. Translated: CASSSSGSSYNEQFF. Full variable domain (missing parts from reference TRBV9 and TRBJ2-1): DSGVTQTPKHLITATGQRVTLRCSPRSGDLSVYWYQQSLDQGLQFLIQYYNGEERAKGNILERFSAQQFPDLHSELNLSSLELGDSALYFCASSSSGSSYNEQFFGPGTRLTVL.

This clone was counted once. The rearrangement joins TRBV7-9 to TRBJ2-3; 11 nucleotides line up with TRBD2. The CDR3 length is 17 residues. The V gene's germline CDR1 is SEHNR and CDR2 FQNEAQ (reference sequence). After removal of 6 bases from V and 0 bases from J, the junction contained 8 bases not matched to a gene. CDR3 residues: CASRPGLADSSTDTQYF. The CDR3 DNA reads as TGTGCCAGCAGGCCGGGACTAGCGGATTCTAGCACAGATACGCAGTATTTT.

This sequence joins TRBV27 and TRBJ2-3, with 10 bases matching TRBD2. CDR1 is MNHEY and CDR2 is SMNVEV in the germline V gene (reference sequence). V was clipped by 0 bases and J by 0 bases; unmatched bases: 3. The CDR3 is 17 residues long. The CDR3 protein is CASSLSGGLASTDTQYF. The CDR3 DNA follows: TGTGCCAGCAGTTTATCCGGGGGACTAGCGAGCACAGATACGCAGTATTTT.

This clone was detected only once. In nucleotides, the CDR3 is TGTGCCAGCAGCTTAGGATCGGGAGTTCCCGCAGATACGCAGTATTTT. Protein sequence: CASSLGSGVPADTQYF. V gene TRBV7-9 combines with J gene TRBJ2-3; D is possibly TRBD2 (6 bases). Germline-derived CDR1 and CDR2 are SEHNR and FQNEAQ (reference sequence). Deletions cut 1 base from V and 4 bases from J, with 15 bases between. The CDR3 has 16 amino acids.

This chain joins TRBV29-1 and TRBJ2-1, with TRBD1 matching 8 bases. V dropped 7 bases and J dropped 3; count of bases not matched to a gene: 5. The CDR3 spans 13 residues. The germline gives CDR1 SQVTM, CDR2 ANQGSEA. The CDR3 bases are TGCAGCGGGACAGGGAATCTCTACAATGAGCAGTTCTTC. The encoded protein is CSGTGNLYNEQFF.

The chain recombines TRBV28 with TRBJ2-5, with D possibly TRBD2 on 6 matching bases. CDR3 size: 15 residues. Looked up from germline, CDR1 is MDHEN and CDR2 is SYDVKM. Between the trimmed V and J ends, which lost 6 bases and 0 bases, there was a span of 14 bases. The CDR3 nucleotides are TGTGCCAGCAGCCTTGGGGGGTCCTACCAAGAGACCCAGTACTTC. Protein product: CASSLGGSYQETQYF.

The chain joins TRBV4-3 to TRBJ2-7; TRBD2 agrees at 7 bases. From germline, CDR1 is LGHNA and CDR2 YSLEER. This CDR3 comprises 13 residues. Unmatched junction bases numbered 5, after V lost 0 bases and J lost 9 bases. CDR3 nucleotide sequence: TGCGCCAGCAGCCAAGACCCGGGGGGATGGCAGTACTTC. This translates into CASSQDPGGWQYF.

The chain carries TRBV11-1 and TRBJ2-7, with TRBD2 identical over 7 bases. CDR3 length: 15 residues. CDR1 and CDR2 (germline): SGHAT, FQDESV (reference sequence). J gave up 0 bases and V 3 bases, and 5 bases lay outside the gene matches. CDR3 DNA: TGTGCCAGCAGCTTGTCCAGCGGGGCCTCCTACGAGCAGTACTTC. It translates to CASSLSSGASYEQYF.

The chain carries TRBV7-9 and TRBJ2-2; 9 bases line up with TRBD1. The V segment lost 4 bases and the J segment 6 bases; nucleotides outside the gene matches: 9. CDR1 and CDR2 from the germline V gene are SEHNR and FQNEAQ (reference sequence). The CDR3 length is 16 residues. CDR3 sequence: CASSSKADRGAGELFF. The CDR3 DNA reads TGTGCCAGCAGCTCTAAGGCGGACAGGGGAGCCGGGGAGCTGTTTTTT.

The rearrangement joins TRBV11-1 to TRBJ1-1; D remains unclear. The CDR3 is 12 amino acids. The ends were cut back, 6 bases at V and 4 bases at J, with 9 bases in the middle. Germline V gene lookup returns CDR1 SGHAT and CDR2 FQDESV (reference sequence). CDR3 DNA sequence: TGTGCCAGCAGGGAAGGGAGCACTGAAGCTTTCTTT. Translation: CASREGSTEAFF. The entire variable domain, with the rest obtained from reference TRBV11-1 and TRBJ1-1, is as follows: EAEVAQSPRYKITEKSQAVAFWCDPISGHATLYWYRQILGQGPELLVQFQDESVVDDSQLPKDRFSAERLKGVDSTLKIQPAELGDSAMYLCASREGSTEAFFGQGTRLTVV.

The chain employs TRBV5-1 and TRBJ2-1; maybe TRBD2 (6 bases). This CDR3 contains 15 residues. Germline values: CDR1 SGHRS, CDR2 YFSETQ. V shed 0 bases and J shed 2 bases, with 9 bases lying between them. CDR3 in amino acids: CASSLGLATYNEQFF. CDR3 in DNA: TGCGCCAGCAGCTTGGGGCTAGCGACCTACAATGAGCAGTTCTTC. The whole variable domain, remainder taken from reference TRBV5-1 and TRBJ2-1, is KAGVTQTPRYLIKTRGQQVTLSCSPISGHRSVSWYQQTPGQGLQFLFEYFSETQRNKGNFPGRFSGRQFSNSRSEMNVSTLELGDSALYLCASSLGLATYNEQFFGPGTRLTVL.

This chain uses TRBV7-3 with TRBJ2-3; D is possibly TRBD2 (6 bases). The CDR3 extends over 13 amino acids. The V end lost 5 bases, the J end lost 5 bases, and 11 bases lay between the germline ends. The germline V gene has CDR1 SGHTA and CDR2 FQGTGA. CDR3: CASSASARDTQYF. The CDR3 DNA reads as TGTGCCAGCAGCGCTAGCGCCAGAGATACGCAGTATTTT. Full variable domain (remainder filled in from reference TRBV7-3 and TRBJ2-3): GAGVSQTPSNKVTEKGKYVELRCDPISGHTALYWYRQSLGQGPEFLIYFQGTGAADDSGLPNDRFFAVRPEGSVSTLKIQRTERGDSAVYLCASSASARDTQYFGPGTRLTVL.

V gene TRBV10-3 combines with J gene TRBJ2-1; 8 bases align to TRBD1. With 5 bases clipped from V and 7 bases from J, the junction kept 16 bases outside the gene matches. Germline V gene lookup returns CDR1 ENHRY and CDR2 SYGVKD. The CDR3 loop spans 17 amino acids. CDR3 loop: CAISINRGVRGQNEQFF. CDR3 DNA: TGTGCCATCAGTATTAACAGAGGGGTCAGGGGGCAAAATGAGCAGTTCTTC.

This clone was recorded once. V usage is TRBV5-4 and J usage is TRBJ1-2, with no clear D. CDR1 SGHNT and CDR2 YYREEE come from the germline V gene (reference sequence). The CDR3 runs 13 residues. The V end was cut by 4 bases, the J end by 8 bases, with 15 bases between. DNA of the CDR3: TGTGCCAGCAGCCCCTGGGCCAGTCAGGGCTACACCTTC. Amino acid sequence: CASSPWASQGYTF.

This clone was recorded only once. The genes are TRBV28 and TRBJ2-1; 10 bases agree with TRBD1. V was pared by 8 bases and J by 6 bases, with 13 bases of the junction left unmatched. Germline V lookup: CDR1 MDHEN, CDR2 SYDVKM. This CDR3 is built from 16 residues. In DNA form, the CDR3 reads TGTGCCAGCTATTCTGGGGGGACAGGGGTTATCAATGAGCAGTTCTTC. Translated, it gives CASYSGGTGVINEQFF.